A selection of T cell receptor beta chains follows, all from one sample in a study of cytomegalovirus exposure and HLA in healthy donors. TCRdb's table, derived via immunoSEQ multiplex PCR, lists solely in-frame clones and lacks some. The repertoire includes under 250,000 clones, approximately 83% of them detected once, and roughly 0.71% sits in the top ten. The specimen was PBMCs. These receptor sequences come from a boy aged 2 to 10 in good health and CMV-seronegative. CDR3s include the opening cysteine and the closing phenylalanine or tryptophan. A D gene is named only where the DNA matches it firmly. The size field is filled for only some rows; it gives once, few, many or a size class.

J gene: TRBJ2-1
V gene: TRBV29-1
clone size: NA
D gene: TRBD2
CDR3 DNA: TGCAGCGTCCGCCTAGCGGGAGGTCCCTACAATGAGCAGTTCTTC
CDR3 protein: CSVRLAGGPYNEQFF

J gene: TRBJ2-2
V gene: TRBV2
clone size: NA
D gene: TRBD2
CDR3 DNA: TGTGCCAGCAGCTTCGGGAGGGCGGACACCGGGGAGCTGTTTTTT
CDR3 protein: CASSFGRADTGELFF

J gene: TRBJ2-3
V gene: TRBV19
clone size: NA
D gene: NA
CDR3 DNA: TGTGCCAGTAGTAGATCCTCCCAGGGCACAGATACGCAGTATTTT
CDR3 protein: CASSRSSQGTDTQYF

J gene: TRBJ1-1
V gene: TRBV6-4
clone size: NA
D gene: TRBD1
CDR3 DNA: TGTGCCAGCAGCCGCGGGACAGGGGATACTGAAGCTTTCTTT
CDR3 protein: CASSRGTGDTEAFF

J gene: TRBJ1-1
V gene: TRBV4-1
clone size: NA
D gene: NA
CDR3 DNA: TGCGCCAGCAGCCAAGTGTTAAAAGGAGGAGCTTTCTTT
CDR3 protein: CASSQVLKGGAFF

J gene: TRBJ1-4
V gene: TRBV4-1
clone size: few
D gene: TRBD1
CDR3 DNA: TGCGCCAGCAGCCACGACCTACAGGGGGTGGGGGAAAAACTGTTTTTT
CDR3 protein: CASSHDLQGVGEKLFF

J gene: TRBJ2-7
V gene: TRBV10-3
clone size: NA
D gene: TRBD1
CDR3 DNA: TGTGCCATCAGACCGGACAGGGGGCTCTACGAGCAGTACTTC
CDR3 protein: CAIRPDRGLYEQYF

J gene: TRBJ1-2
V gene: TRBV30
clone size: NA
D gene: TRBD1
CDR3 DNA: TGTGCCTGGAGCCTTGGGACAGTCCGTGGCTACACCTTC
CDR3 protein: CAWSLGTVRGYTF

J gene: TRBJ2-7
V gene: TRBV2
clone size: few
D gene: TRBD1
CDR3 DNA: TGTGCCAGCAGTCCCGGGACAGGGGAAAAGTACGAGCAGTACTTC
CDR3 protein: CASSPGTGEKYEQYF

J gene: TRBJ1-1
V gene: TRBV6-5
clone size: few
D gene: NA
CDR3 DNA: TGTGCCAGCAGTTACGAAGGGGTTAGCACTGAAGCTTTCTTT
CDR3 protein: CASSYEGVSTEAFF

J gene: TRBJ1-1
V gene: TRBV5-4
clone size: NA
D gene: TRBD1
CDR3 DNA: TGTGCCAGCAGCCCTAAGGACAGGGCAACTGAAGCTTTCTTT
CDR3 protein: CASSPKDRATEAFF

J gene: TRBJ2-2
V gene: TRBV5-6
clone size: NA
D gene: TRBD2
CDR3 DNA: TGTGCCAGCAGCTTGGAACTAGCGGGAACCAACACCGGGGAGCTGTTTTTT
CDR3 protein: CASSLELAGTNTGELFF

J gene: TRBJ2-7
V gene: TRBV29-1
clone size: NA
D gene: TRBD1
CDR3 DNA: TGCAGCGTTGGAGCTACAGGGGGTTCCTACGAGCAGTACTTC
CDR3 protein: CSVGATGGSYEQYF

J gene: TRBJ2-1
V gene: TRBV6-1
clone size: NA
D gene: NA
CDR3 DNA: TGTGCCAGCATAGCCAGGGTACAATCCAATGAGCAGTTCTTC
CDR3 protein: CASIARVQSNEQFF

J gene: TRBJ2-7
V gene: TRBV30
clone size: NA
D gene: TRBD1
CDR3 DNA: TGTGCCTGGAGTAGGGTGGACAGGGGAAGGGGCGAGCAGTACTTC
CDR3 protein: CAWSRVDRGRGEQYF

J gene: TRBJ1-2
V gene: TRBV27
clone size: NA
D gene: NA
CDR3 DNA: TGTGCCAGCAGTACTGACAGGAAAACTTATGGCTACACCTTC
CDR3 protein: CASSTDRKTYGYTF

J gene: TRBJ2-3
V gene: TRBV7-9
clone size: NA
D gene: TRBD2
CDR3 DNA: TGTGCCAGCAGCGGGAGGGACGGCCCGCGCACAGATACGCAGTATTTT
CDR3 protein: CASSGRDGPRTDTQYF

J gene: TRBJ1-1
V gene: TRBV6-5
clone size: few
D gene: NA
CDR3 DNA: TGTGCCAGCAGTTATTTCGGAGCCACTGAAGCTTTCTTT
CDR3 protein: CASSYFGATEAFF

J gene: TRBJ2-7
V gene: TRBV9
clone size: NA
D gene: TRBD2
CDR3 DNA: TGTGCCAGCAGCACCCATCGGGAGGGGAAAGGGGAGCAGTACTTC
CDR3 protein: CASSTHREGKGEQYF

J gene: TRBJ2-5
V gene: TRBV14
clone size: NA
D gene: TRBD2
CDR3 DNA: TGTGCCAGCAGCCCCTTCGGACTAGCGGGGGGGCATGGAGAGACCCAGTACTTC
CDR3 protein: CASSPFGLAGGHGETQYF

J gene: TRBJ2-2
V gene: TRBV21-1
clone size: NA
D gene: NA
CDR3 DNA: TGTGCCAGCACATTCCGACTAGCGGGGGGCGAGCCCTTGAGGACCGGGGAGCTGTTTTTT
CDR3 protein: CASTFRLAGGEPLRTGELFF

J gene: TRBJ1-3
V gene: TRBV5-1
clone size: once
D gene: TRBD1
CDR3 DNA: TGCGCCAGCAGCACCTCGGGACAGAACTCTGGAAACACCATATATTTT
CDR3 protein: CASSTSGQNSGNTIYF

J gene: TRBJ2-7
V gene: TRBV11-2
clone size: NA
D gene: NA
CDR3 DNA: TGTGCCAGCAGCTGGGACAACTCCTACGAGCAGTACTTC
CDR3 protein: CASSWDNSYEQYF

J gene: TRBJ1-5
V gene: TRBV6-1
clone size: NA
D gene: NA
CDR3 DNA: TGTGCCAGCAGTGAAGGGGGAGGGATAGGCAATCAGCCCCAGCATTTT
CDR3 protein: CASSEGGGIGNQPQHF

J gene: TRBJ2-1
V gene: TRBV12-5
clone size: NA
D gene: NA
CDR3 DNA: TGTGCTAGTGTTACCTCAGGGAACAATGAGCAGTTCTTC
CDR3 protein: CASVTSGNNEQFF

J gene: TRBJ2-4
V gene: TRBV7-2
clone size: once
D gene: TRBD2
CDR3 DNA: TGTGCCAGCAGCTTAGCATTCCCCCGAGCGGGAGGTGCCAAAAACATTCAGTACTTC
CDR3 protein: CASSLAFPRAGGAKNIQYF

J gene: TRBJ1-2
V gene: TRBV7-6
clone size: once
D gene: TRBD1
CDR3 DNA: TGTGCCAGCAGCCCAGGGGGCAGGCCCCGGGGGGGCTACACCTTC
CDR3 protein: CASSPGGRPRGGYTF

J gene: TRBJ2-3
V gene: TRBV5-1
clone size: few
D gene: NA
CDR3 DNA: TGCGCCAGCAGCTCCCAGGGTGATACGCAGTATTTT
CDR3 protein: CASSSQGDTQYF

J gene: TRBJ2-5
V gene: TRBV2
clone size: NA
D gene: TRBD2
CDR3 DNA: TGTGCCAGCAGTGAAGCGGTCCTAGCGGGGCTTTTGAGAGAGACCCAGTACTTC
CDR3 protein: CASSEAVLAGLLRETQYF

J gene: TRBJ1-2
V gene: TRBV18
clone size: NA
D gene: TRBD1
CDR3 DNA: TGTGCCAGCTCACCACCGGGACAGGGTGGCTACACCTTC
CDR3 protein: CASSPPGQGGYTF

J gene: TRBJ2-7
V gene: TRBV5-1
clone size: NA
D gene: TRBD2
CDR3 DNA: TGCGCCAGCAGCTTGTTTAGCGGGAGGGACTACGAGCAGTACTTC
CDR3 protein: CASSLFSGRDYEQYF

J gene: TRBJ2-1
V gene: TRBV6-5
clone size: NA
D gene: TRBD2
CDR3 DNA: TGTGCCAGCACGGCAAAGGGAGGGAGCTACAATGAGCAGTTCTTC
CDR3 protein: CASTAKGGSYNEQFF

J gene: TRBJ1-1
V gene: TRBV27
clone size: NA
D gene: NA
CDR3 DNA: TGTGCCAGCAAGGGGCGCACTGAAGCTTTCTTT
CDR3 protein: CASKGRTEAFF

J gene: TRBJ2-2
V gene: TRBV6-5
clone size: NA
D gene: NA
CDR3 DNA: TGTGCCAGCAGTTACGACAGATCGAACACCGGGGAGCTGTTTTTT
CDR3 protein: CASSYDRSNTGELFF

J gene: TRBJ1-5
V gene: TRBV5-1
clone size: NA
D gene: TRBD1
CDR3 DNA: TGCGCCAGCAGCCCAGGGACAGCGGACAATCAGCCCCAGCATTTT
CDR3 protein: CASSPGTADNQPQHF

J gene: TRBJ1-3
V gene: TRBV7-6
clone size: NA
D gene: NA
CDR3 DNA: TGTGCCAGCAGCTCCTCCAAGGGAGGGGCGTATGGAAACACCATATATTTT
CDR3 protein: CASSSSKGGAYGNTIYF

J gene: TRBJ1-2
V gene: TRBV10-3
clone size: NA
D gene: NA
CDR3 DNA: TGTGCCATCAGTGATCGGGGGAGTTTAGCTAACTATGGCTACACCTTC
CDR3 protein: CAISDRGSLANYGYTF

J gene: TRBJ1-2
V gene: TRBV5-8
clone size: NA
D gene: TRBD1
CDR3 DNA: TGTGCCAGCAGCTTTTCCGGGACAGGGCTTGATCGCTACACCTTC
CDR3 protein: CASSFSGTGLDRYTF

J gene: TRBJ1-1
V gene: TRBV12-5
clone size: NA
D gene: NA
CDR3 DNA: TGTGCTAGTGGTTTGGGGGGCACGGCTGAAGCTTTCTTT
CDR3 protein: CASGLGGTAEAFF

J gene: TRBJ2-1
V gene: TRBV29-1
clone size: NA
D gene: NA
CDR3 DNA: TGCAGCGTTGGGTTGGGCACCTACAATGAGCAGTTCTTC
CDR3 protein: CSVGLGTYNEQFF

J gene: TRBJ1-2
V gene: TRBV6-1
clone size: few
D gene: TRBD1
CDR3 DNA: TGTGCCAGCAGTGTTCGACAGGGGGCGGACGGCTACACCTTC
CDR3 protein: CASSVRQGADGYTF

J gene: TRBJ2-7
V gene: TRBV30
clone size: NA
D gene: NA
CDR3 DNA: TGTGCCTGGTGGAGAGGGCAGAGCTACGAGCAGTACTTC
CDR3 protein: CAWWRGQSYEQYF

J gene: TRBJ2-5
V gene: TRBV19
clone size: once
D gene: NA
CDR3 DNA: TGTGCCAGTAGTATATACGGGAGTGGAGAGACCCAGTACTTC
CDR3 protein: CASSIYGSGETQYF

J gene: TRBJ2-7
V gene: TRBV6-6
clone size: NA
D gene: TRBD1
CDR3 DNA: TGTGCCAGCAGTTACTGGGGACAGGGGAGACACGAGCAGTACTTC
CDR3 protein: CASSYWGQGRHEQYF

J gene: TRBJ1-1
V gene: TRBV6-5
clone size: NA
D gene: NA
CDR3 DNA: TGTGCCAGCAGTGTCACAGGGTGGGCCACTGAAGCTTTCTTT
CDR3 protein: CASSVTGWATEAFF

J gene: TRBJ2-2
V gene: TRBV29-1
clone size: few
D gene: NA
CDR3 DNA: TGCAGCGTTGAAGATCTCACCCGAACTGGGGAGCTGTTTTTT
CDR3 protein: CSVEDLTRTGELFF

J gene: TRBJ2-1
V gene: TRBV12-5
clone size: NA
D gene: NA
CDR3 DNA: TGTGCTAGTGGTCCCTCGGGTATGGGTGAGCAGTTCTTC
CDR3 protein: CASGPSGMGEQFF

J gene: TRBJ2-7
V gene: TRBV27
clone size: NA
D gene: TRBD1
CDR3 DNA: TGTGCCAGCAGTTCCTATACAGGGGGGAAGACCTACGAGCAGTACTTC
CDR3 protein: CASSSYTGGKTYEQYF

J gene: TRBJ2-1
V gene: TRBV6-4
clone size: few
D gene: TRBD2
CDR3 DNA: TGTGCCAGCAGTCCGGCGGGGGGCTCCTACAATGAGCAGTTCTTC
CDR3 protein: CASSPAGGSYNEQFF

J gene: TRBJ2-7
V gene: TRBV6-1
clone size: NA
D gene: TRBD1
CDR3 DNA: TGTGCCAGCAGTGTGCGGACAGGGCACTACGAGCAGTACTTC
CDR3 protein: CASSVRTGHYEQYF

J gene: TRBJ2-2
V gene: TRBV5-1
clone size: NA
D gene: NA
CDR3 DNA: TGCGCCAGCAGACGGCTGTCGGGTTCGAACACCGGGGAGCTGTTTTTT
CDR3 protein: CASRRLSGSNTGELFF

J gene: TRBJ2-5
V gene: TRBV7-8
clone size: NA
D gene: NA
CDR3 DNA: TGTGCCAGCAGCCAGCAAGAGACCCAGTACTTC
CDR3 protein: CASSQQETQYF

J gene: TRBJ2-7
V gene: TRBV6-6
clone size: NA
D gene: NA
CDR3 DNA: TGTGCCAGCAGTTACTCCTTCCAGGTTTACGAGCAGTACTTC
CDR3 protein: CASSYSFQVYEQYF

J gene: TRBJ1-3
V gene: TRBV5-4
clone size: NA
D gene: NA
CDR3 DNA: TGTGCCAGCAGCTCGGGGGGGCGATCTGGAAACACCATATATTTT
CDR3 protein: CASSSGGRSGNTIYF

J gene: TRBJ2-7
V gene: TRBV11-1
clone size: NA
D gene: TRBD1
CDR3 DNA: TGTGCCAGCAGCTACGGACAGGGGGGATACGAGCAGTACTTC
CDR3 protein: CASSYGQGGYEQYF

J gene: TRBJ1-5
V gene: TRBV7-8
clone size: few
D gene: NA
CDR3 DNA: TGTGCCAGCAGCCCGGAGGACAGTAGCAATCAGCCCCAGCATTTT
CDR3 protein: CASSPEDSSNQPQHF

J gene: TRBJ2-2
V gene: TRBV27
clone size: NA
D gene: NA
CDR3 DNA: TGTGCCAGCAGTTTACTTTCGGTGAACACCGGGGAGCTGTTTTTT
CDR3 protein: CASSLLSVNTGELFF

J gene: TRBJ2-5
V gene: TRBV19
clone size: NA
D gene: NA
CDR3 DNA: TGTGCCAGTAGTATCCCGGGGTTCGGAGAGACCCAGTACTTC
CDR3 protein: CASSIPGFGETQYF

J gene: TRBJ1-5
V gene: TRBV28
clone size: once
D gene: TRBD1
CDR3 DNA: TGTGCCAGCAGGGGAAGGGACAGGGGGCTCGGGAGTCAGCCCCAGCATTTT
CDR3 protein: CASRGRDRGLGSQPQHF

J gene: TRBJ2-1
V gene: TRBV5-1
clone size: NA
D gene: NA
CDR3 DNA: TGCGCCAGCAGCTTAGGTTGGTCGGGCAATGAGCAGTTCTTC
CDR3 protein: CASSLGWSGNEQFF